These 9 T cell receptor beta chains came from one sample sequenced in a study of blood T cell repertoires in COVID-19. The protocol was immunoSEQ multiplex PCR, while the TCRdb copy is restricted to in-frame clones and leaves out a portion. This sample has 100,000 to 130,000 clones, with 80% to 90% found just once. Sample: peripheral blood. Receptors originate from a man between 40 and 49 years old with active or convalescent COVID-19.

The V gene is TRBV2, the J gene TRBJ1-2; 9 nucleotides agree with TRBD1. Losses at the gene ends were 5 bases for V and 7 bases for J; bases not matched to a gene: 5. The CDR3 is 13 residues long. CDR1 is SNHLY, CDR2 FYNNEI, per germline. The CDR3 loop reads CASSSGTGTGYTF. In nucleotides, the CDR3 is TGTGCCAGCAGTTCCGGGACAGGGACTGGCTACACCTTC.

The chain combines TRBV3-1 (or the pseudogene TRBV3-2) with TRBJ1-5, with D perhaps TRBD1 (5 bases). There are 16 residues in the CDR3. Trimming shortened V by 0 bases and J by 7 bases, and 16 bases separated the two germline ends. Germline values: CDR1 LGHDT, CDR2 YNNKEL (reference sequence). The CDR3 nucleotides read TGTGCCAGCAGCCAAGATAGTCCGGCAGGGAACCAGCCCCAGCATTTT. Translated, it gives CASSQDSPAGNQPQHF.

The J gene is TRBJ2-7, the V gene TRBV7-2; the match to TRBD2 covers 7 bases. The CDR3 covers 15 residues. V was clipped by 5 bases and J by 5 bases; unmatched bases: 12. Germline CDR1 SGHTA, CDR2 FQGNSA. The CDR3: CASSLWAGASNEQYF. CDR3 bases: TGTGCCAGCAGCCTTTGGGCGGGAGCCTCGAACGAGCAGTACTTC.

The chain carries TRBV11-1 and TRBJ2-3; 7 bases are a match to TRBD2. Trimming at V came to 1 base and at J to 3 bases, leaving 1 base not matched to a gene. The CDR3 loop spans 14 amino acids. The germline CDR1 and CDR2 sequences are SGHAT and FQDESV (reference sequence). CDR3 sequence (DNA): TGTGCCAGCAGCTTAGGGGGGGGGACAGATACGCAGTATTTT. This sequence encodes CASSLGGGTDTQYF.

The chain links TRBV2 to TRBJ2-3, with 7 positions matching TRBD2. Germline V gives CDR1 SNHLY, CDR2 FYNNEI. This CDR3 has 16 residues. Losses at the gene ends were 5 bases for V and 1 base for J; bases not matched to a gene: 9. CDR3 residues: CASSSLLASRTDTQYF. The DNA for the CDR3 is TGTGCCAGCAGTTCGCTACTAGCGTCGCGCACAGATACGCAGTATTTT.

The J gene is TRBJ1-2, the V gene TRBV5-4, with 9 bases fitting TRBD1. This CDR3 is 14 amino acids long. The ends lost 1 base at V and 8 bases at J; junction bases unmatched: 6. Per germline, CDR1 SGHNT and CDR2 YYREEE (reference sequence). CDR3 nucleotide sequence: TGTGCCAGCAGCTTGAACAGGGGGCAGCAGGGCTACACCTTC. Its translation is CASSLNRGQQGYTF.

The chain is built from TRBV7-8 and TRBJ2-7, with D perhaps matching TRBD2 (6 bases). Germline V gene lookup returns CDR1 SGHVS and CDR2 FQNEAQ. CDR3 length equals 13 residues. Trimming shortened V by 5 bases and J by 3 bases, and 11 bases separated the two germline ends. The CDR3 reads CASSRMGGYEQYF. In DNA, the CDR3 is TGTGCCAGCAGCCGCATGGGGGGCTACGAGCAGTACTTC.

The V call is TRBV30, the J call TRBJ2-1; 11 bases are shared with TRBD2. The CDR3 extends over 15 amino acids. Germline assignment: CDR1 GTSNPN and CDR2 SVGIG (reference sequence). After removal of 0 bases from V and 4 bases from J, the junction contained 2 bases not matched to a gene. This CDR3 is CAWSVVAGGYNEQFF. The CDR3, as DNA: TGTGCCTGGAGTGTCGTAGCGGGAGGGTACAATGAGCAGTTCTTC. The entire variable domain, with the rest obtained from reference TRBV30 and TRBJ2-1, is as follows: SQTIHQWPATLVQPVGSPLSLECTVEGTSNPNLYWYRQAAGRGLQLLFYSVGIGQISSEVPQNLSASRPQDRQFILSSKKLLLSDSGFYLCAWSVVAGGYNEQFFGPGTRLTVL.

This clone was counted once. The chain carries TRBV7-3 and TRBJ1-1; maybe TRBD1 (6 bases). The CDR3 spans 13 residues. Trimming shortened V by 4 bases and J by 12 bases, and 18 bases separated the two germline ends. The germline V gene has CDR1 SGHTA and CDR2 FQGTGA. CDR3 sequence: CASSSTYRDKTFF. CDR3 DNA sequence: TGTGCCAGCAGCTCAACCTACCGGGACAAAACTTTCTTT.